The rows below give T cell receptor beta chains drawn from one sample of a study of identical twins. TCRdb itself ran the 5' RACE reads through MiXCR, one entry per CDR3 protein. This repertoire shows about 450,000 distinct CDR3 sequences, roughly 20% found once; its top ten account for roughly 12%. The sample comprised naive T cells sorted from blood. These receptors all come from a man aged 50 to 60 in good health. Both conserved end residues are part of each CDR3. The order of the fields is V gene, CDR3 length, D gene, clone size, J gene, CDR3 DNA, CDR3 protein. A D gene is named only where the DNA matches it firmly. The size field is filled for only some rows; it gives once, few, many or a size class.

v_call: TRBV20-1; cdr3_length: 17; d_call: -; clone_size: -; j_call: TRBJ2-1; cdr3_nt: TGCAGTGCTAGTAGGTATGGCGGACCTTCTTCCTACAATGAGCAGTTCTTC; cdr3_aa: CSASRYGGPSSYNEQFF
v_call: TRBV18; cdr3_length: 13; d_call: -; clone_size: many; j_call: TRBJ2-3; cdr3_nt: TGTGCCAGCTCACCAAGACCCACAGATACGCAGTATTTT; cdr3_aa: CASSPRPTDTQYF
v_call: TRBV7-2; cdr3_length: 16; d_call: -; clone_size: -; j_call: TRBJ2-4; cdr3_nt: TGTGCCAGCAGCTTAGAGGTAATCGGAGCCAAAAACATTCAGTACTTC; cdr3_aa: CASSLEVIGAKNIQYF
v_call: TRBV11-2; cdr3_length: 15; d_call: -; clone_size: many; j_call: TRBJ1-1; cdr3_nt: TGTGCCAGCAGTTCGGCATACAGGGTCAACACTGAAGCTTTCTTT; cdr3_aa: CASSSAYRVNTEAFF
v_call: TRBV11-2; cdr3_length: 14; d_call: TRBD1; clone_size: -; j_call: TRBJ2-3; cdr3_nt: TGTGCCAGCAGCTTAGTGGACAGGGGTGGTACGCAGTATTTT; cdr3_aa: CASSLVDRGGTQYF
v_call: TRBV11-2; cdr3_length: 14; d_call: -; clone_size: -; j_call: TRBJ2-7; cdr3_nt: TGTGCCAGCAGCTTACAGAGAAATGTGTACGAGCAGTACTTC; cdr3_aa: CASSLQRNVYEQYF
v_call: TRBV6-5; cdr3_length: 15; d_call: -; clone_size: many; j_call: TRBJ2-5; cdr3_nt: TGTGCCAGCAGTTACATAGCGGCAGGACGAGAGACCCAGTACTTC; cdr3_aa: CASSYIAAGRETQYF
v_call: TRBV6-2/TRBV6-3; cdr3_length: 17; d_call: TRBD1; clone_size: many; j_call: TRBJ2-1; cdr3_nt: TGTGCCAGCAGCTACAATACCGACAGGGGATCCTACAATGAGCAGTTCTTC; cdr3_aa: CASSYNTDRGSYNEQFF
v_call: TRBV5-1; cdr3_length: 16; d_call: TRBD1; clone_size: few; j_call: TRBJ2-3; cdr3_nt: TGCGCCAGCAGCTTGGGGACAGGGACAACCACAGATACGCAGTATTTT; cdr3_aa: CASSLGTGTTTDTQYF
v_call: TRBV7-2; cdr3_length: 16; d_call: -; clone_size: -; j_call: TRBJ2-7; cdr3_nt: TGTGCCAGCAGCTTAGTAGGGGGTGTGATTAGCCACGAGCAGTACTTC; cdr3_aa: CASSLVGGVISHEQYF
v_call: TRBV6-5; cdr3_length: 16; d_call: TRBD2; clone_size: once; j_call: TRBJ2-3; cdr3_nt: TGTGCCAGCAGTTACTCGACTAGCGGGGCAACAGATACGCAGTATTTT; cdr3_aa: CASSYSTSGATDTQYF
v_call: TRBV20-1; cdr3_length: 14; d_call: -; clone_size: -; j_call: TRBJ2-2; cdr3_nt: TGCAGTGCGGCGGGACTCACGAACACCGGGGAGCTGTTTTTT; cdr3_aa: CSAAGLTNTGELFF
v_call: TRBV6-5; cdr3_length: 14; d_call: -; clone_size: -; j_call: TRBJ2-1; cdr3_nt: TGTGCCAGCAGTTACTCCCCAGGGGACAATGAGCAGTTCTTC; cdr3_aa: CASSYSPGDNEQFF
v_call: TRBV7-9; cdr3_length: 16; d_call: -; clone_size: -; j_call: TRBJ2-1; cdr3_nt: TGTGCCAGCAGCTTAGATCCGAGGGTTGCGCTCAATGAGCAGTTCTTC; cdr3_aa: CASSLDPRVALNEQFF
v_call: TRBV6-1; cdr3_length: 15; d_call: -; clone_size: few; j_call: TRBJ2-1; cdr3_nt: TGTGCCAGCAGTCCCCGCGCGGCCTCCTACAATGAGCAGTTCTTC; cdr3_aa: CASSPRAASYNEQFF
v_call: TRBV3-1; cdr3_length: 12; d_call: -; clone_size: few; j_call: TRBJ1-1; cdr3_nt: TGTGCCAGCAGTCCCGGGACCGAGGAAGCTTTCTTT; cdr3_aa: CASSPGTEEAFF
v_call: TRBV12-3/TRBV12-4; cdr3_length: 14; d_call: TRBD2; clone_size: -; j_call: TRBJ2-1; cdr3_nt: TGTGCCTGCAGTTTAGCGGGCACCTACAATGAGCAGTTCTTC; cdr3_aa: CACSLAGTYNEQFF
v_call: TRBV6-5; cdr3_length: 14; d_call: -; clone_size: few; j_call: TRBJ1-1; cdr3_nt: TGTGCCAGCAGTTACAAGGGCATGAACACTGAAGCTTTCTTT; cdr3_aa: CASSYKGMNTEAFF
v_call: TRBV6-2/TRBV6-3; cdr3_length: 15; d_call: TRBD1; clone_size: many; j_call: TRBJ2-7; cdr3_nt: TGTGCCAGCAGCCGCACCTTGACAGGGGTGTACGAGCAGTACTTC; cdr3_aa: CASSRTLTGVYEQYF
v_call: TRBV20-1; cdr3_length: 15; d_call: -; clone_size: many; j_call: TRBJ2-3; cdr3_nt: TGCAGTGCTAGGGGCGGGACGAGGGCGACAGATACGCAGTATTTT; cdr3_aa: CSARGGTRATDTQYF
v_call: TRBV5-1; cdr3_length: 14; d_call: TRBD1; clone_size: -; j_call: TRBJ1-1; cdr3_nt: TGCGCCAGCAACGAAGCAGGGGGCAGGACTGAAGCTTTCTTT; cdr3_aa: CASNEAGGRTEAFF
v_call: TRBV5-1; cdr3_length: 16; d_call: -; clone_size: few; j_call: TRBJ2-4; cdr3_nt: TGCGCCAGCAGCTTGGAGGCAAGTCTAGCCAAAAACATTCAGTACTTC; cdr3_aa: CASSLEASLAKNIQYF
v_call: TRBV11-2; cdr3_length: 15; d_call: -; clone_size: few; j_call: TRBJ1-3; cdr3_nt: TGTGCCAGCAGCCGCGACGGGAGCTCTGGAAACACCATATATTTT; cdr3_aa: CASSRDGSSGNTIYF
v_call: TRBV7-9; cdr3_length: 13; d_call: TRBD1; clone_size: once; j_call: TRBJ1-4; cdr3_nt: TGTGCCAGCAGCTTAGGACAGGGCGGAAAACTGTTTTTT; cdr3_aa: CASSLGQGGKLFF
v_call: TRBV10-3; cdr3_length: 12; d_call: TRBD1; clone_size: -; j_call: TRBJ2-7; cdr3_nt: TGTGCCATCAGCCCGGACAGGGGACCAGGTATCTTC; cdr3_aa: CAISPDRGPGIF
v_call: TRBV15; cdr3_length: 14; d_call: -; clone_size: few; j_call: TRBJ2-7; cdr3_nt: TGTGCCACCAGCAGGAACTTAGGGTCCGACGAGCAGTACTTC; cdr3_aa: CATSRNLGSDEQYF
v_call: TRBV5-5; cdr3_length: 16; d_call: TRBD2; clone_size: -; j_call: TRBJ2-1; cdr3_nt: TGTGCCAGCAGCTTCTCGCGGGAGGGGTCCTACAATGAGCAGTTCTTC; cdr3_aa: CASSFSREGSYNEQFF
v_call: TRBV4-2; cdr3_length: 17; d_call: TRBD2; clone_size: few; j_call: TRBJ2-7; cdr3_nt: TGTGCCAGCAGCCAAGATTTCGGACTAGCGGGGGGGTACGAGCAGTACTTC; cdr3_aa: CASSQDFGLAGGYEQYF
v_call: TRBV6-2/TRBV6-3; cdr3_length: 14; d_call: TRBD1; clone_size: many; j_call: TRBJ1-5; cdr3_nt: TGTGCCAGCTCCGGGACAGGGGGCAATCAGCCCCAGCATTTT; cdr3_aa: CASSGTGGNQPQHF